What follows are 28 T cell receptor beta chains derived from one specimen sequenced in a study of blood T cells in healthy people across ages. A second about 7 to 12 cycle PCR used barcoded and J-beta primers. TCRdb re-called the 5' RACE reads with MiXCR, one entry per CDR3 protein. The sample holds roughly 640,000 distinct CDR3 sequences, around 31% seen once. The specimen was blood. Receptors were obtained from a woman older than 75 in good health.

CDR3 region: CASSRGQGANGELFF. The CDR3 DNA sequence: TGTGCCAGCAGTCGCGGACAGGGGGCAAACGGGGAGCTGTTTTTT. The V call is TRBV6-1, the J call TRBJ2-2; TRBD1 aligns across 11 bases. The germline CDR1 and CDR2 sequences are MNHNS and SASEGT. J was trimmed by 7 bases and V by 5 bases; bases with no gene match: 6. The CDR3 extends over 15 amino acids.

About this clonotype itself: As the CDR3 is not closed by the conserved phenylalanine or tryptophan, this likely results from a read error. The rearrangement uses TRBV7-2 and TRBJ1-1; 9 bases agree with TRBD1. CDR1 SGHTA and CDR2 FQGNSA come from the germline V gene. CDR3 size: 13 residues. Trimming took 4 bases from V and 11 from J; bases not matched to a gene: 8. The CDR3 loop is CASSSDRDREAFS. Written as DNA, the CDR3 is TGTGCCAGCAGCTCCGACCGGGACAGGGAGGCTTTCTCT.

The V call is TRBV6-6, the J call TRBJ2-3; 7 bases map to TRBD1. Looked up from germline, CDR1 is MNHNY and CDR2 is SVGAGI (reference sequence). V lost 6 bases, J lost 2 bases, and 8 bases stayed unmatched. This CDR3 comprises 15 residues. CDR3 in amino acids: CASSPPGQFTDTQYF. The CDR3 DNA is TGTGCCAGCAGCCCACCGGGACAGTTCACAGATACGCAGTATTTT.

This clonotype has only a few counts. The chain employs TRBV27 and TRBJ1-2; perhaps TRBD1 as D (6 bases). V gave up 5 bases and J gave up 8 bases, with 15 bases separating them. CDR3 length: 13 amino acids. The germline V gene has CDR1 MNHEY and CDR2 SMNVEV (reference sequence). CDR3 residues: CASSRSGAFGYTF. For the CDR3, the DNA is TGTGCCAGCAGTCGCTCGGGGGCGTTCGGCTACACCTTC.

As regards this clonotype: This likely comes from a read error, as the CDR3 has no conserved phenylalanine or tryptophan at its end. V is TRBV7-2 and J is TRBJ2-5, with TRBD1 matching 7 bases. The J call could be wrong; TRBJ2-7 is a better fit for the DNA end. Germline CDR1 is SGHTA and CDR2 is FQGNSA. The CDR3 has 12 residues. CDR3 nucleotides: TGTACCAGCAGCCGACAGGGCTACGAGCAGTACTGC. This gives the protein CTSSRQGYEQYC.

The chain is built from TRBV2 and TRBJ2-2, with D possibly matching TRBD2 (6 bases). CDR3 length: 17 amino acids. The germline V gene encodes CDR1 SNHLY and CDR2 FYNNEI. V gave up 1 base and J gave up 8 bases, with 20 bases separating them. CDR3 DNA: TGTGCCAGCAGTGAAGAGGCGACTAGACAAGGGGTGGGGGAGCTGTTTTTT. Its protein product is CASSEEATRQGVGELFF.

The J gene is TRBJ2-5, the V gene TRBV28; the D gene could be TRBD1 or TRBD2 (5 bases each). The CDR3 runs to 15 residues. From germline, CDR1 is MDHEN and CDR2 SYDVKM. The V gene lost 5 bases and the J gene lost 0 bases, with 13 bases spanning the gap. CDR3: CASSGSGTYQETQYF. CDR3 coding DNA: TGTGCCAGCAGTGGTTCCGGGACCTACCAAGAGACCCAGTACTTC.

The J gene is TRBJ2-4, the V gene TRBV20-1; possibly TRBD2 for D (5 bases). Judging by the DNA end, TRBJ2-7 fits better; the J call may be wrong. This CDR3 is built from 14 residues. Germline CDR1 is DFQATT and CDR2 is SNEGSKA (reference sequence). The CDR3 here is CSAKAGLNTYEQYF. CDR3 sequence (DNA): TGCAGTGCCAAGGCGGGCTTGAACACCTACGAGCAGTACTTC.

This clonotype was detected many times. V is TRBV6-6 and J is TRBJ2-1, with D possibly TRBD1 on 6 matching bases. This CDR3 region has 15 residues. CDR1 MNHNY and CDR2 SVGAGI come from the germline V gene (reference sequence). V lost 0 bases, J lost 7 bases, and 13 bases lay in between. The CDR3 spells CASSYSPGAWNEQFF. The DNA of the CDR3 is TGTGCCAGCAGTTACTCTCCAGGGGCGTGGAATGAGCAGTTCTTC.

In this sample, this clonotype turned up once. The chain employs TRBV20-1 and TRBJ2-3; 9 bases are shared with TRBD1. V was pared by 1 base and J by 1 base, with 3 bases of the junction left unmatched. CDR3 length equals 15 residues. Germline V CDR1 and CDR2: DFQATT, SNEGSKA (reference sequence). The CDR3 region has the DNA TGCAGTGCTAGAGTACGGACAGGGGGCACAGATACGCAGTATTTT. Its protein product is CSARVRTGGTDTQYF.

This chain connects TRBV5-6 to TRBJ1-2; the match to TRBD1 covers 7 bases. The germline gives CDR1 SGHDT, CDR2 YYEEEE. V dropped 1 base and J dropped 8; count of bases not matched to a gene: 8. CDR3 size: 14 residues. CDR3: CASSLTGVALGYTF. CDR3 coding DNA: TGTGCCAGCAGCTTGACAGGGGTTGCCTTGGGCTACACCTTC.

A remark on this clonotype: Being one base from a much bigger clone, this may be a read error. J is TRBJ2-1 and V is TRBV5-6, with D unresolved. The end of the DNA fits TRBJ2-7 better, so the J call may be wrong. Germline lookup yields CDR1 SGHDT and CDR2 YYEEEE. CDR3 size: 15 residues. The chain's CDR3 is CASSPGSPQMNEQYF. CDR3 DNA sequence: TGTGCCAGCAGCCCCGGTAGTCCTCAGATGAATGAGCAGTACTTC.

This clonotype was counted at least ten times. The chain is built from TRBV6-4 and TRBJ2-5; D is perhaps TRBD1 (5 bases). The CDR3 spans 14 residues. The germline V and J ends were trimmed by 5 bases and 2 bases, with 12 bases remaining between them. Germline values: CDR1 MRHNA, CDR2 SNTAGT. CDR3 bases: TGTGCCAGCAGTCAGACAGCCCGACAAGAGACCCAGTACTTC. As protein: CASSQTARQETQYF.

This clonotype was seen many times. This chain joins TRBV2 and TRBJ1-1; perhaps TRBD1 as D (5 bases). Trimming pared 7 bases from V and 6 bases from J, leaving 15 bases between. Germline-derived CDR1 and CDR2 are SNHLY and FYNNEI. The CDR3 has 13 residues. CDR3 DNA sequence: TGTGCCAGCATCAAAGTGAGGGGAGCTGAAGCTTTCTTT. It encodes CASIKVRGAEAFF. The complete variable domain, with remaining parts taken from reference TRBV2 and TRBJ1-1, reads EPEVTQTPSHQVTQMGQEVILRCVPISNHLYFYWYRQILGQKVEFLVSFYNNEISEKSEIFDDQFSVERPDGSNFTLKIRSTKLEDSAMYFCASIKVRGAEAFFGQGTRLTVV.

This clonotype was recorded at least ten times. V usage is TRBV7-9 and J usage is TRBJ2-5; TRBD2 might be the D (5 bases). The CDR3 extends over 15 amino acids. The germline V gene encodes CDR1 SEHNR and CDR2 FQNEAQ (reference sequence). V gave up 1 base and J gave up 2 bases, with 11 bases separating them. The CDR3 protein is CASSLVFGNQETQYF. The CDR3 DNA reads TGTGCCAGCAGCTTAGTGTTCGGGAATCAAGAGACCCAGTACTTC.

Details on this clonotype: This may be a read error: a much more frequent sequence differs by one nucleotide. The V call is TRBV20-1, the J call TRBJ2-5; 9 bases are a match to TRBD2. The CDR3 consists of 17 residues. With 5 bases clipped from V and 1 base from J, the junction kept 14 bases outside the gene matches. CDR1 DFQATT and CDR2 SNEGSKA come from the germline V gene (reference sequence). DNA of the CDR3: TGCAGTGCTGGAACCGGGTCTAGCGGGGAGACCCAAGAGACCCAGTACTTC. It yields the protein CSAGTGSSGETQETQYF.

At least ten counts were recorded for this clonotype. J is TRBJ1-2 and V is TRBV28; D possibly corresponds to TRBD1 (6 bases). Germline V gene lookup returns CDR1 MDHEN and CDR2 SYDVKM. This CDR3 spans 15 amino acids. Trimming removed 2 bases at V and 9 bases at J, with 19 bases between. The CDR3 protein is CASSLGQGSSSSYTF. For the CDR3, the DNA is TGTGCCAGCAGTTTAGGTCAGGGGTCCTCGTCGAGCTACACCTTC.

To note about this clonotype: This may stem from a read error, because a much larger clone lies one nucleotide away. DNA for the CDR3: TGTGCCGGCAGCTTAAGGACAGGGGGATTTAATGAAAAACTGTTTTTT. Its translation: CAGSLRTGGFNEKLFF. J is TRBJ1-4 and V is TRBV7-2; 10 bases fit TRBD1. The CDR3 extends over 16 amino acids. The germline V gene has CDR1 SGHTA and CDR2 FQGNSA.

The chain couples TRBV7-2 to TRBJ1-2; D is unclear. Germline V gives CDR1 SGHTA, CDR2 FQGNSA. V lost 1 base to trimming and J lost 5 bases, with 14 bases between them. The CDR3 runs to 15 residues. The DNA for the CDR3 is TGTGCCAGCAGCTTAGGTGGCCTCGGGCGGTATGGCTACACCTTC. It specifies CASSLGGLGRYGYTF.

This clonotype was counted a single time. CDR3 in amino acids: CASSLEAGVADTQYF. DNA of the CDR3: TGTGCCAGCAGCTTAGAGGCGGGAGTCGCAGATACGCAGTATTTT. V usage is TRBV7-3 and J usage is TRBJ2-3; the match to TRBD2 covers 7 bases. The CDR3 has 15 amino acids. From germline, CDR1 is SGHTA and CDR2 FQGTGA. Losses at the gene ends were 2 bases for V and 4 bases for J; bases not matched to a gene: 6.

The table lists this clonotype with many counts. This chain uses TRBV12-3 or TRBV12-4 with TRBJ2-4; possibly TRBD2 for D (5 bases). Trimming cost V 6 bases and J 2 bases, with 17 bases left between them. The CDR3 spans 16 residues. CDR3 coding DNA: TGTGCCAGCAGCCCTCGCGGGCTCCTTACCAAAAACATTCAGTACTTC. Translating gives CASSPRGLLTKNIQYF.

This clonotype occurred many times. CDR3 amino acids: CASSDQKGEVPYEQYF. The CDR3 nucleotides read TGTGCCAGCAGCGACCAAAAGGGGGAAGTCCCTTACGAGCAGTACTTC. The chain carries TRBV9 and TRBJ2-7; possible D gene TRBD1, 6 bases. V dropped 3 bases and J dropped 4 bases, with 20 bases sitting between them. The CDR3 runs 16 residues. The germline V gene encodes CDR1 SGDLS and CDR2 YYNGEE.

This clonotype has at least ten counts. CDR3 in DNA: TGCAGTGCTAGATTTTCCGGGACTAGCGGGGGGGCAGTGGAGCAGTTCTTC. Residues: CSARFSGTSGGAVEQFF. The V and J genes are TRBV20-1 and TRBJ2-1; 16 bases align to TRBD2. In germline, CDR1 is DFQATT, CDR2 SNEGSKA (reference sequence). The CDR3 totals 17 residues. V was pared by 2 bases and J by 10 bases, with 11 bases of the junction left unmatched.

This clonotype occurred many times. V and J are TRBV25-1 and TRBJ2-1; TRBD1 might be the D (5 bases). The CDR3 consists of 15 residues. The V end lost 1 base, the J end lost 4 bases, and 11 bases lay between the germline ends. Germline V lookup: CDR1 MGHDK, CDR2 SYGVNS. This CDR3 is CASSESRQLYNEQFF. CDR3 sequence (DNA): TGTGCCAGCAGTGAATCGAGACAGTTATACAATGAGCAGTTCTTC.

This clonotype has at least ten counts. CDR3 residues: CASSQDLGLNTEAFF. CDR3 DNA: TGTGCCAGCAGCCAAGATTTGGGCCTGAACACTGAAGCTTTCTTT. The chain uses TRBV4-2 and TRBJ1-1; D gene unclear. Germline V gives CDR1 LGHNA, CDR2 YNFKEQ. This CDR3 contains 15 residues. With 0 bases removed from V and 0 bases from J, the gap between germline ends came to 8 bases.

This clonotype turned up a few times. One base away lies a much larger clone, so this may be a sequencing read error. The J gene is TRBJ2-3, the V gene TRBV4-3, with D unresolved. Germline lookup yields CDR1 LGHNA and CDR2 YSLEER. Trimming pared 1 base from V and 1 base from J, leaving 6 bases between. This CDR3 is 14 amino acids long. The CDR3 bases are TGCGCCAGCAGCCAAGGTGTCCGCACAGATACGCAGTATTTT. This translates into CASSQGVRTDTQYF.

V usage is TRBV29-1 and J usage is TRBJ2-2, with 9 bases matching TRBD1. Trimming removed 6 bases from V and 3 bases from J; junction bases left unmatched: 5. The germline V gene has CDR1 SQVTM and CDR2 ANQGSEA. This CDR3 has 14 amino acids. The CDR3 loop reads CSVSGTGYTGELFF. Here the CDR3 DNA reads TGCAGCGTGTCTGGGACAGGGTACACCGGGGAGCTGTTTTTT.

This chain joins TRBV7-9 and TRBJ2-3; D uncertain. Germline V CDR1 and CDR2: SEHNR, FQNEAQ (reference sequence). The CDR3 runs to 13 residues. Trimming stripped 6 bases from V and 2 bases from J, with 9 bases between. CDR3 bases: TGTGCCAGCAGTTATAATCCCACAGATACGCAGTATTTT. Protein: CASSYNPTDTQYF.